The text below deals with one T cell receptor beta chain. This record belongs to a study of cytotoxic CD8 clonotypes in ibrutinib-treated CLL. Repertoires were generated with immunoSEQ multiplex PCR, while TCRdb's copy carries only in-frame clones and drops some. The table records tens of thousands of clones, 90% of them present only once. Germline-derived CDR1 and CDR2 are SEHNR and FQNEAQ (reference sequence). Trimming took 5 bases from V and 2 from J, leaving 13 bases between them. The CDR3 is 15 residues long. Sequenced material: PBMCs, taken after 12 months of ibrutinib treatment. V is TRBV7-9 and J is TRBJ1-5; D uncertain. This clonotype originated in a human donor with chronic lymphocytic leukemia. CDR3 amino acids: CASSPTDAGNQPQHF. The CDR3 nucleotides are TGTGCCAGCAGCCCCACCGACGCCGGCAATCAGCCCCAGCATTTT.